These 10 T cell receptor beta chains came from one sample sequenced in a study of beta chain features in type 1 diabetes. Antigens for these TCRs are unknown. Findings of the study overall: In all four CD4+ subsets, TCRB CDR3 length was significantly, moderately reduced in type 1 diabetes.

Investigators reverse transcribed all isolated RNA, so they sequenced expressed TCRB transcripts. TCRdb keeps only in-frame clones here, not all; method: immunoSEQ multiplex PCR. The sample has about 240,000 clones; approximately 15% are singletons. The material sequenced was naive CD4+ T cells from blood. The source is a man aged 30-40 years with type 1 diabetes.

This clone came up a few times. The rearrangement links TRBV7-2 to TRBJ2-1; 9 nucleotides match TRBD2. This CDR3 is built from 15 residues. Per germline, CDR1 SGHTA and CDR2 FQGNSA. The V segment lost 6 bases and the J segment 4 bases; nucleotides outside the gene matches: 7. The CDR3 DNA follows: TGTGCCAGCAGTGGCCGGCGGGGGGGTTACAATGAGCAGTTCTTC. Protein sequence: CASSGRRGGYNEQFF.

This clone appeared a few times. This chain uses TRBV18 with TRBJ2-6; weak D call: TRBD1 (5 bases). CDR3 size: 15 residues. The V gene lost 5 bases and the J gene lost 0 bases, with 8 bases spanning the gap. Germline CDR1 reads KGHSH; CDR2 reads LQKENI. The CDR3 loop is CASSADSSGANVLTF. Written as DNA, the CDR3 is TGTGCCAGCTCAGCTGACAGCTCTGGGGCCAACGTCCTGACTTTC.

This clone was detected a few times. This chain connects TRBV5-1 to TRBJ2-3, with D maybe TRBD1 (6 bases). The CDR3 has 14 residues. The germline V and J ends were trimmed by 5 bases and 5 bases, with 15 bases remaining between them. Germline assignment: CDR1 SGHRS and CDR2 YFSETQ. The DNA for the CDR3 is TGCGCCAGCAGACCGACAGGCCTCATAGATACGCAGTATTTT. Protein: CASRPTGLIDTQYF.

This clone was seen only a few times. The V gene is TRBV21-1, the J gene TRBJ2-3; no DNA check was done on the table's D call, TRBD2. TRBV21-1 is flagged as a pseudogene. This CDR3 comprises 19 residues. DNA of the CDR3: TGTGCCAGCAGCAAAGGTGCCCCAGTCCTAGCGGGAGGACCAGATACGCAGTATTTT. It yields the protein CASSKGAPVLAGGPDTQYF.

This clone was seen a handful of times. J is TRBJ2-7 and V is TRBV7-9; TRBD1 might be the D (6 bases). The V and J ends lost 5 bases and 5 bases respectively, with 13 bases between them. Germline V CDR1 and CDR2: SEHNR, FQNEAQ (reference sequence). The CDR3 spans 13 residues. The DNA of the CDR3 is TGTGCCAGCAGCCCACAGGGTCTGGACGAGCAGTACTTC. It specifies CASSPQGLDEQYF.

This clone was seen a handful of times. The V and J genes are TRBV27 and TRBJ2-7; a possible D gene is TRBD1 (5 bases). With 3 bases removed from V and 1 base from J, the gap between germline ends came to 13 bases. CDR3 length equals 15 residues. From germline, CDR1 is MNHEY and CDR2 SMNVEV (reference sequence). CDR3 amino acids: CASSLKADSSYEQYF. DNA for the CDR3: TGTGCCAGCAGTTTGAAAGCAGACAGTTCCTACGAGCAGTACTTC.

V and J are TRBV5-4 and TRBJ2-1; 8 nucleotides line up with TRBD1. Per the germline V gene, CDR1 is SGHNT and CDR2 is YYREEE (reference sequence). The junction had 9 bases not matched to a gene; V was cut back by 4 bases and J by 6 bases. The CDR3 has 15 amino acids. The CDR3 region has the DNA TGTGCCAGCAGCCCGGGACAGGTAACGGTCAATGAGCAGTTCTTC. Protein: CASSPGQVTVNEQFF.

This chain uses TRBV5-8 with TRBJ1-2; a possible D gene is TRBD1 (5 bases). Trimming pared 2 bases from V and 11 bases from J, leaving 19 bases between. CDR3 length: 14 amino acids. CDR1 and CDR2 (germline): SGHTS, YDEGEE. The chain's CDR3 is CASSFPGGRGIYTF. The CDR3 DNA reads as TGTGCCAGCAGCTTCCCGGGTGGTCGGGGGATATACACCTTC.

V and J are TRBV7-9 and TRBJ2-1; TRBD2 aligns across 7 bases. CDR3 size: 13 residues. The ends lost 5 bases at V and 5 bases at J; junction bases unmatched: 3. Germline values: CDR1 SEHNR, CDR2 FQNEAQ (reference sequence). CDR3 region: CASSGAGDNEQFF. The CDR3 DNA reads TGTGCCAGCAGCGGGGCGGGGGACAATGAGCAGTTCTTC.

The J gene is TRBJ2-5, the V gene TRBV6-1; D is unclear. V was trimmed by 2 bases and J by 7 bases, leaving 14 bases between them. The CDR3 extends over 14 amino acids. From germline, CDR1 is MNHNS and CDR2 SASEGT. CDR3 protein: CASSETRMTGTQYF. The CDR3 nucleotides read TGTGCCAGCAGTGAAACCCGAATGACGGGGACCCAGTACTTC.